These T cell receptor beta chains were read from a single sample in a study of shared clonotypes between healthy human individuals. Sequencing used immunoSEQ multiplex PCR; TCRdb keeps in-frame clones, though not all of them. The sample lists 2,500,000 or so clones; roughly 92% were seen once. Input material: naive CD4+ T cells sorted from blood. The receptors were gathered from a man younger than 35 in good health. Each CDR3 is given with its conserved first and last residue. Each record gives: clone size, V gene, J gene, D gene, CDR3 DNA, CDR3 protein. D genes are given only for firm matches. Size tells how often a clone was seen (once, few, many) or the class of an expanded clone, and some rows leave it out.

.	TRBV6-1	TRBJ2-7	.	TGTGCCAGCAGTGCCGGGATTAAGGGGTCCGAGCAGTACTTC	CASSAGIKGSEQYF
.	TRBV7-2	TRBJ2-5	.	TGTGCCAGCAGCTTAGTCGCCGCCATTCAAGAGACCCAGTACTTC	CASSLVAAIQETQYF
.	TRBV7-9	TRBJ2-3	.	TGTGCCAGCAGCCCTCGGGGGAGCGGCCCCCCGTCCCTGCAGTATTTT	CASSPRGSGPPSLQYF
.	TRBV7-3	TRBJ1-2	TRBD1	TGTGCCAGCAGCTCCCCCACCGGGACAGGGTATAGCTATGGCTACACCTTC	CASSSPTGTGYSYGYTF
.	TRBV28	TRBJ2-7	.	TGTGCCAGCAGTCCGGGCCCTAGGAGCGGCGAGCAGTACTTC	CASSPGPRSGEQYF
.	TRBV27	TRBJ1-6	.	TGTGCCAGCAGTTTGGCCACAAGCTCCTATAATTCACCCCTCCACTTT	CASSLATSSYNSPLHF
.	TRBV7-2	TRBJ2-3	.	TGTGCCAGCAGCGATTTGAGGGAGTGGCAAGATACGCAGTATTTT	CASSDLREWQDTQYF
.	TRBV5-6	TRBJ1-4	TRBD1	TGTGCCAGCAGCTTGGGGCTAACAGGGGGCGGGAGTGAAAAACTGTTTTTT	CASSLGLTGGGSEKLFF
.	TRBV6-5	TRBJ1-6	.	TGTGCCAGCAGTTATTACCCTGGTCCACCATTTTCACCCCTCCACTTT	CASSYYPGPPFSPLHF
.	TRBV21-1	TRBJ2-1	.	TGTGCCAGCAGCTCCGTTGGGCTTAGCGGGATTGGCTACAATGAGCAGTTCTTC	CASSSVGLSGIGYNEQFF
.	TRBV2	TRBJ1-1	.	TGTGCCAGCAACAGGGAGATGAACACTGAAGCTTTCTTT	CASNREMNTEAFF
.	TRBV25-1	TRBJ2-3	.	TGTGCCAGCAGTATTCCCGGGACCACGGATACGCAGTATTTT	CASSIPGTTDTQYF
.	TRBV30	TRBJ1-2	.	TGTGCCTGGAGTGAATCGGGGAACTATGGCTACACCTTC	CAWSESGNYGYTF
few	TRBV9	TRBJ1-2	.	TGTGCCAGCAGCGTAGCTACTGGGCCCTATGGCTACACCTTC	CASSVATGPYGYTF
.	TRBV10-1	TRBJ2-7	TRBD2	TGCGCCAGCAGTAGAACTAGCGGGAGCTCCTACGAGCAGTACTTC	CASSRTSGSSYEQYF
.	TRBV21-1	TRBJ2-4	.	TGTGCCAGCGTTTGGGGGGGACAGAGAAAGGGCAAAAACATTCAGTACTTC	CASVWGGQRKGKNIQYF
.	TRBV4-1	TRBJ2-7	TRBD1	TGCGCCAGCAGCCAAACTACAGGGGTCTCCTACGAGCAGTACTTC	CASSQTTGVSYEQYF
.	TRBV9	TRBJ1-1	.	TGTGCCAGCAGCGTAGACGTCAGGGCCGAAGCTTTCTTT	CASSVDVRAEAFF
few	TRBV6-5	TRBJ1-1	.	TGTGCCAGCGGAAGGGGGATTCGGCACACTGAAGCTTTCTTT	CASGRGIRHTEAFF
.	TRBV15	TRBJ1-4	.	TGTGCCACCAGCAGAGGTCGACTGCTAGCAAATGAAAAACTGTTTTTT	CATSRGRLLANEKLFF
.	TRBV6-5	TRBJ1-2	.	TGTGCCAGCAGTTACTCGCCGGCCTATGGCTACACCTTC	CASSYSPAYGYTF
.	TRBV7-9	TRBJ2-6	.	TGTGCCAGCAGCTCCCCCGCGGCCAACGTCCTGACTTTC	CASSSPAANVLTF
.	TRBV6-1	TRBJ2-3	TRBD1	TGTGCCAGCAGTTTCGACAGGGATAGCACAGATACGCAGTATTTT	CASSFDRDSTDTQYF
.	TRBV2	TRBJ2-7	.	TGTGCCAGCAGTGGGGACCTCGAGCAGTACTTC	CASSGDLEQYF
.	TRBV6-6	TRBJ1-5	TRBD1	TGTGCCAGCAGATTGGCAGGGGGGAGTCAGCCCCAGCATTTT	CASRLAGGSQPQHF
.	TRBV5-6	TRBJ1-6	.	TGTGCCAGCAGCTTGCTTCAGGCGCCTGCTAATTCACCCCTCCACTTT	CASSLLQAPANSPLHF
.	TRBV5-6	TRBJ1-1	.	TGTGCCAGCAGCTTGGGGCAGGCGAGGACTGAAGCTTTCTTT	CASSLGQARTEAFF
.	TRBV28	TRBJ1-2	.	TGTGCCAGCAGTACCCGAGCCTATGGCTACACCTTC	CASSTRAYGYTF
.	TRBV4-3	TRBJ2-6	.	TGCGCCAGCAGCCGGGGGGGCATGAGCTCTGGGGCCAACGTCCTGACTTTC	CASSRGGMSSGANVLTF
.	TRBV7-2	TRBJ2-1	TRBD2	TGTGCCAGCAGCCTTAGCGGGGGGACCTACAATGAGCAGTTCTTC	CASSLSGGTYNEQFF
once	TRBV5-1	TRBJ2-2	.	TGCGCCAGCAGCTTAAGTTCACTCACCGGGGAGCTGTTTTTT	CASSLSSLTGELFF
.	TRBV23-1	TRBJ2-7	.	TGCGCCAGCAGTCTAAGGGGCAGGAGGGCGTCTACCTACGAGCAGTACTTC	CASSLRGRRASTYEQYF
.	TRBV29-1	TRBJ1-1	.	TGCAGCGTTGCGGCCAGGAAGTTGACTGAAGCTTTCTTT	CSVAARKLTEAFF
.	TRBV7-7	TRBJ2-1	TRBD1	TGTGCTAGCAGCTTAGTGAGGACAGGTGAGCAGTTCTTC	CASSLVRTGEQFF
.	TRBV28	TRBJ1-5	.	TGTGCCAGCAGTCTTGAACCTACACTCATCACTACAGAGGATAGCAATCAGCCCCAGCATTTT	CASSLEPTLITTEDSNQPQHF
.	TRBV9	TRBJ2-5	.	TGTGCCAGCAGCGTAGGAGGCACCCCCGCGGAGACCCAGTACTTC	CASSVGGTPAETQYF
.	TRBV4-1	TRBJ2-3	TRBD2	TGCGCCAGCAGCCAAACATTTATAGCGGGGGGTAGCACAGATACGCAGTATTTT	CASSQTFIAGGSTDTQYF
.	TRBV2	TRBJ2-1	TRBD2	TGTGCCAGCAGTGAAGCGCTGGGACTAGCGAGGAACAATGAGCAGTTCTTC	CASSEALGLARNNEQFF
.	TRBV2	TRBJ1-3	.	TGTGCCAGCAGTGATGCTGCGGCCTCTGGAAACACCATATATTTT	CASSDAAASGNTIYF
.	TRBV6-1	TRBJ1-1	.	TGTGCCAGCAGTGACCCAGGGCTGGGGAACACTGAAGCTTTCTTT	CASSDPGLGNTEAFF
.	TRBV5-1	TRBJ1-6	.	TGCGCCAGCAGCTTACCAGCGGGGAATTCACCCCTCCACTTT	CASSLPAGNSPLHF